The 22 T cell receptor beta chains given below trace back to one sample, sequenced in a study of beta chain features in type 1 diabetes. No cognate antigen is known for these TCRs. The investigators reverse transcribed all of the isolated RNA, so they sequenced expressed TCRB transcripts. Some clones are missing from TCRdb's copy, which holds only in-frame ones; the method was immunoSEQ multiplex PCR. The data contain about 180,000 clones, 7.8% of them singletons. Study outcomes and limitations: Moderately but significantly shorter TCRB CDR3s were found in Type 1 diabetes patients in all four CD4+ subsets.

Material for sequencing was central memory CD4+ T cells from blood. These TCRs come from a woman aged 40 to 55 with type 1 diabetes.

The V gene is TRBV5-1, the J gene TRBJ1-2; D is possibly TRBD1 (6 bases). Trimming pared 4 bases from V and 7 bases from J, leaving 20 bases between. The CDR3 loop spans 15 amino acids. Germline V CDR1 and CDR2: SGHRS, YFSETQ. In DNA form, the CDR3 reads TGCGCCAGCAGCACCGCAGGGGATCTGGGGCGTGGCTACACCTTC. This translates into CASSTAGDLGRGYTF.

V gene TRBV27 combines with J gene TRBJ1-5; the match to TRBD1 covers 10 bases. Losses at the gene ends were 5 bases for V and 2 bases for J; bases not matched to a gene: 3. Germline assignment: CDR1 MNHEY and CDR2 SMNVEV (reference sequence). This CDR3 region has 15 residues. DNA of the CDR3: TGTGCCAGCAGTGCCGGACAGGGGGGCAATCAGCCCCAGCATTTT. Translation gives CASSAGQGGNQPQHF.

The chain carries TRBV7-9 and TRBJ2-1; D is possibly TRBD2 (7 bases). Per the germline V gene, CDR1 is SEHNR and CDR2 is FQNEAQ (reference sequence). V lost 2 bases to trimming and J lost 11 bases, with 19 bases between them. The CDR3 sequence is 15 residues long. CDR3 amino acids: CASSLLAGASRKQFF. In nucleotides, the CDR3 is TGTGCCAGCAGCTTATTGGCGGGGGCCTCGCGGAAGCAGTTCTTC.

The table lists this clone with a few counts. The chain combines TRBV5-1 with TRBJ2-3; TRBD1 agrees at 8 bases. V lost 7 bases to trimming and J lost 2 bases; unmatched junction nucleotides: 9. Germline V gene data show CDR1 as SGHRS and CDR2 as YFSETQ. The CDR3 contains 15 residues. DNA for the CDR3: TGCGCCAGCCATACCGGGACAGGATACACAGATACGCAGTATTTT. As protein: CASHTGTGYTDTQYF.

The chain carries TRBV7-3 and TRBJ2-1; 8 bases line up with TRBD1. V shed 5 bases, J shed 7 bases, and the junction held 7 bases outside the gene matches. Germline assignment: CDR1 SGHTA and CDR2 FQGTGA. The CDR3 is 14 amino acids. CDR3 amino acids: CASSPGGAANEQFF. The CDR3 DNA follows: TGTGCCAGCAGCCCAGGGGGCGCGGCAAATGAGCAGTTCTTC.

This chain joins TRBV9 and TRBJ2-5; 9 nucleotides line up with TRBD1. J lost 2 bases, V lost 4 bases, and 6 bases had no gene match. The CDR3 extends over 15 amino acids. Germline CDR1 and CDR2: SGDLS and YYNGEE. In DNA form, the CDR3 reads TGTGCCAGCAGCCCTCGACAGGGGGTACAAGAGACCCAGTACTTC. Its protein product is CASSPRQGVQETQYF.

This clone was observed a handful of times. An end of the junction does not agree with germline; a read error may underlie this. DNA for the CDR3: TGTGCCAGCAGCTCCCGACTAGCGGGGGGCACGGATACGCAGTATTTT. Translating it yields CASSSRLAGGTDTQYF. The rearrangement uses TRBV7-9 and TRBJ2-3; 13 bases are a match to TRBD2. CDR1 and CDR2 from the germline V gene are SEHNR and FQNEAQ (reference sequence). The CDR3 extends over 16 amino acids.

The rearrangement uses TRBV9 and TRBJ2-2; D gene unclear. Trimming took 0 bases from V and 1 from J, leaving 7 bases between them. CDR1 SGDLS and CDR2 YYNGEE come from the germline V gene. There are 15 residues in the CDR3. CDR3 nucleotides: TGTGCCAGCAGCGTAGGAGGAATGAACACCGGGGAGCTGTTTTTT. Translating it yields CASSVGGMNTGELFF.

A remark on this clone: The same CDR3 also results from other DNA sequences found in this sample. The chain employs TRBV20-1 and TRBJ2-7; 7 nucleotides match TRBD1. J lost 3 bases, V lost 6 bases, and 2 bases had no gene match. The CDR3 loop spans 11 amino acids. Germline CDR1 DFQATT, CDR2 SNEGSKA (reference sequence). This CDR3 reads CSARDSYEQYF. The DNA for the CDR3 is TGCAGTGCCAGGGACAGCTACGAGCAGTACTTC.

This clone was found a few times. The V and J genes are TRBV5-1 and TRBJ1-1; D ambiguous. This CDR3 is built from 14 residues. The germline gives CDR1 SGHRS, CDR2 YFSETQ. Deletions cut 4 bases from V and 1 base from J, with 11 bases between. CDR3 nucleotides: TGCGCCAGCAGCCCCTTAACAACGAACACTGAAGCTTTCTTT. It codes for CASSPLTTNTEAFF.

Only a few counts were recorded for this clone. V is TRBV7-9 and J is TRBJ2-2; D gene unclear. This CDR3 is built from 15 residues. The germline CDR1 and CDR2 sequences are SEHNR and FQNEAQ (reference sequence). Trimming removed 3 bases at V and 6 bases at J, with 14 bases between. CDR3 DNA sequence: TGTGCCAGCAGCTTTGGGCAGATCTACGCCGGGGAGCTGTTTTTT. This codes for CASSFGQIYAGELFF.

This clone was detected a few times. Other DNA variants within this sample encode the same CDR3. CDR3 nucleotide sequence: TGTGCCTGGAGTGTACAGGGTGCTCAGCCCCAGCATTTT. Protein: CAWSVQGAQPQHF. The rearrangement uses TRBV30 and TRBJ1-5, with D possibly matching TRBD1 (6 bases). CDR3 length: 13 amino acids. Germline-derived CDR1 and CDR2 are GTSNPN and SVGIG (reference sequence). Trimming stripped 0 bases from V and 6 bases from J, with 9 bases between.

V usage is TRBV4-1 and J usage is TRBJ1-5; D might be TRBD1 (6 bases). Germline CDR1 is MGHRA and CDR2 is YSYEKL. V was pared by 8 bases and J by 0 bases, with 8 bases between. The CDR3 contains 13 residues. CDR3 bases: TGCGCCAGCGGACAGAATAGCAATCAGCCCCAGCATTTT. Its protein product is CASGQNSNQPQHF.

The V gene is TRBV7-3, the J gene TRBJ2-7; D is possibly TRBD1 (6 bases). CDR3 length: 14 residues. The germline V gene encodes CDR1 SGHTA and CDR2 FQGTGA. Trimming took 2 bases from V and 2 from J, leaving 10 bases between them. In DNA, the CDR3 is TGTGCCAGCAGCTTACACCAGGGGACCTACGAGCAGTACTTC. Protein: CASSLHQGTYEQYF.

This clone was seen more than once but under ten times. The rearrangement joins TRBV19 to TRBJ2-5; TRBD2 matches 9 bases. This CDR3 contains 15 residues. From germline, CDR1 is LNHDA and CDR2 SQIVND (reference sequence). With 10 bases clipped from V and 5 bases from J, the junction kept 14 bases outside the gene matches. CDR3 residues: CATKPQLAGSETQYF. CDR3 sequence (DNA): TGTGCCACCAAACCCCAGCTAGCGGGATCTGAGACCCAGTACTTC.

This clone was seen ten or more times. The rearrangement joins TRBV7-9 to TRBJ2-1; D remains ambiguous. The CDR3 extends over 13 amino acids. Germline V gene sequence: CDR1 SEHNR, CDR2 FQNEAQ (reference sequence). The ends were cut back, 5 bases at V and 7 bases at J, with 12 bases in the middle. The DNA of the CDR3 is TGTGCCAGCAGCCTCCGGTGGTGGAATGAGCAGTTCTTC. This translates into CASSLRWWNEQFF.

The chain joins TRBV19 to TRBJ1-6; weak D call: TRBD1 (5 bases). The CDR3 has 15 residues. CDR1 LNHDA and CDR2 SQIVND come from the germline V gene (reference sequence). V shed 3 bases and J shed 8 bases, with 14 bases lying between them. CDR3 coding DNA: TGTGCCAGTAGTATCCCCGGGGGAACGGATTCACCCCTCCACTTT. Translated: CASSIPGGTDSPLHF.

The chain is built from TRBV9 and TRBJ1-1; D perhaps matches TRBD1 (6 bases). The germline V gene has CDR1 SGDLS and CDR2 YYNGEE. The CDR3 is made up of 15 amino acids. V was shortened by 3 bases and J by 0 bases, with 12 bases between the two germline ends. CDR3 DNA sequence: TGTGCCAGCAGCGGGGGGCGACAGTTGAACACTGAAGCTTTCTTT. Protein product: CASSGGRQLNTEAFF. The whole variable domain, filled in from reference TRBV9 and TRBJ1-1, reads DSGVTQTPKHLITATGQRVTLRCSPRSGDLSVYWYQQSLDQGLQFLIQYYNGEERAKGNILERFSAQQFPDLHSELNLSSLELGDSALYFCASSGGRQLNTEAFFGQGTRLTVV.

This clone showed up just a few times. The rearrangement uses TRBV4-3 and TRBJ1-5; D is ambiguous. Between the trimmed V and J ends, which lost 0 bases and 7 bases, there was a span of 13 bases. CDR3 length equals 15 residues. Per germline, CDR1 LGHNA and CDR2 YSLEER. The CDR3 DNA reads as TGCGCCAGCAGCCAAGATAGGAACGGCGGCCAGCCCCAGCATTTT. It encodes CASSQDRNGGQPQHF.

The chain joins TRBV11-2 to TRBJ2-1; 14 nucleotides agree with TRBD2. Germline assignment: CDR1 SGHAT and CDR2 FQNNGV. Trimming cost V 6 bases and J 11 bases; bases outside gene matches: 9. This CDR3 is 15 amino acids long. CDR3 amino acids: CASRTPGLAGEKQFF. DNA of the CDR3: TGTGCCAGCAGGACGCCGGGACTAGCGGGAGAAAAGCAGTTCTTC.

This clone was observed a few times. CDR3 in DNA: TGCAGCGTGCCCGACAGGCGGGAGGATCAGCCCCAGCATTTT. Protein: CSVPDRREDQPQHF. The gene calls are TRBV29-1 and TRBJ1-5, with D perhaps TRBD1 (6 bases). This CDR3 is 14 amino acids long. Germline V gene data show CDR1 as SQVTM and CDR2 as ANQGSEA. V lost 6 bases and J 5 bases, leaving 17 bases between the germline ends.

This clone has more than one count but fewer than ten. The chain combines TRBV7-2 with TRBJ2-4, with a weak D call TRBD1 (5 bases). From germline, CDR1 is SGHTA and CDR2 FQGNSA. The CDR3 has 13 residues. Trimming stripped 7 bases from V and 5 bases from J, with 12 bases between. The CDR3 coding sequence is TGTGCCAGCAAGCCCACAGGACAAAACATTCAGTACTTC. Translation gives CASKPTGQNIQYF.